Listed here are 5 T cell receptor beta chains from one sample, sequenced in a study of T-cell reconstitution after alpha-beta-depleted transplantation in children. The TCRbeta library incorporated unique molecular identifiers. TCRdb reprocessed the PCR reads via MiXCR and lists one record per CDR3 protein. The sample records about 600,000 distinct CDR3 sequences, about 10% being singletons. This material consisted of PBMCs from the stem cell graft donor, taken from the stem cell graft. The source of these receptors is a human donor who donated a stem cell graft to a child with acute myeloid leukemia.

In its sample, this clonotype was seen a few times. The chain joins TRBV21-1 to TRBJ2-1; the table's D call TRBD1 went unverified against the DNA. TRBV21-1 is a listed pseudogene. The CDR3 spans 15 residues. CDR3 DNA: TGTGCCAGCAGACCGGACAGGGGTCCCTACAATGAGCAGTTCTTC. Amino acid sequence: CASRPDRGPYNEQFF.

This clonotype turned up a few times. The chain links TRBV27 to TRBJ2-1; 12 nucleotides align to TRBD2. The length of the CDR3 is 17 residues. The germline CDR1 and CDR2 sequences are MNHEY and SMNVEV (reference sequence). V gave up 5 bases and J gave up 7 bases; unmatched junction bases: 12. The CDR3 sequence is CASSPRKIGLAGNEQFF. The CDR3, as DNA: TGTGCCAGCAGTCCAAGAAAAATTGGACTAGCGGGAAATGAGCAGTTCTTC.

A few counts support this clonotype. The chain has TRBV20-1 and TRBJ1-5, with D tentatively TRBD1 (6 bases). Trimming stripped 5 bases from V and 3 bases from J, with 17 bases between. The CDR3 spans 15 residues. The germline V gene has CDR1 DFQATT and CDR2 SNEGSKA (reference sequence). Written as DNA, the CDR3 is TGCAGTGCTCGGCGATCTGGGGGCCCCAATCAGCCCCAGCATTTT. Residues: CSARRSGGPNQPQHF.

In nucleotides, the CDR3 is TGTGCCAGCAGTTACTCGGACAGCGTAGCTTTCTTT. Translating gives CASSYSDSVAFF. The V and J genes are TRBV6-5 and TRBJ1-1; tentatively, D is TRBD1 (6 bases). Looked up from germline, CDR1 is MNHEY and CDR2 is SVGAGI. The V end was cut by 0 bases, the J end by 10 bases, with 9 bases between. This CDR3 contains 12 residues.

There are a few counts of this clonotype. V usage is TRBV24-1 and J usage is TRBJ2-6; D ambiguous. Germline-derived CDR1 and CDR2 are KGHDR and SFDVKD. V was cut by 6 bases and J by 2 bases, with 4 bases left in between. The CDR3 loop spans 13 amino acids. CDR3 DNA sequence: TGTGCCACCAGTCGCCCTGGGGCCAACGTCCTGACTTTC. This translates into CATSRPGANVLTF.